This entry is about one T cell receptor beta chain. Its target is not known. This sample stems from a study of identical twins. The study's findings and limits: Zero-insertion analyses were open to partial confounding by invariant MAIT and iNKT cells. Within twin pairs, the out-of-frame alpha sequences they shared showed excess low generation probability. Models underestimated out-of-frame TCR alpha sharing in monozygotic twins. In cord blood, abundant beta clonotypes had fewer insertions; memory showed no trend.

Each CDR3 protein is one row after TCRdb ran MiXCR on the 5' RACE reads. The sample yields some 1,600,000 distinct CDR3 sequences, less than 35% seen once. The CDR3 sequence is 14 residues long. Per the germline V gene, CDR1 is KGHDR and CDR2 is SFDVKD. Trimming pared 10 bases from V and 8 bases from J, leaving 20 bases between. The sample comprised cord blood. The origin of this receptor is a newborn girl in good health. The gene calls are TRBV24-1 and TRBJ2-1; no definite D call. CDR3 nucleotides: TGTGCCACGCTCCGACACCGTCGTAGTGATGAGCAGTTCTTC. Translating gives CATLRHRRSDEQFF.